The sequence of this T cell receptor beta chain was determined in a study of cytomegalovirus exposure and HLA in healthy donors. Study-wide points: The study listed roughly 160 cytomegalovirus-associated TCR beta chains. Reports indicated that the classifier achieved high specificity and sensitivity in diagnosing cytomegalovirus status. A few CMV-associated chains proved CMV antigen-specific in vitro.

Remarks on this clone: The antigen remains undetermined. One end of the junction fails to match germline, which may point to a read error.

Sequenced by immunoSEQ multiplex PCR; TCRdb stores in-frame clones only, minus some. The data contain approximately 180,000 clones, 86% of them singletons. Germline V gives CDR1 MNHEY, CDR2 SVGAGI. The CDR3 contains 11 residues. The J gene is TRBJ2-7, the V gene TRBV6-5; weak D call: TRBD1 (6 bases). Material for sequencing was PBMCs. The receptor was isolated from a woman aged 18-35 years in good health and CMV-seronegative. The CDR3 nucleotides read TGTGCCAGCAGTTACCGGGACATCCACCATTTC. Translated, it gives CASSYRDIHHF.